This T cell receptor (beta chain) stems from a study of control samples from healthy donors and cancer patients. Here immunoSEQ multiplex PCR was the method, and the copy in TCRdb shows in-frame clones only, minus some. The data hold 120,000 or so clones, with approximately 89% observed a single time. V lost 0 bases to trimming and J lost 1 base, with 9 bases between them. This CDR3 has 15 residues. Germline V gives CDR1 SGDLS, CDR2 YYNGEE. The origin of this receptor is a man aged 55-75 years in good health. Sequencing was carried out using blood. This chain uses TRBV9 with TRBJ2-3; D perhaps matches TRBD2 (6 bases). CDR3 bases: TGTGCCAGCAGCGTAGGTCCGGGGGGCACAGATACGCAGTATTTT. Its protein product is CASSVGPGGTDTQYF.